This T cell receptor (beta chain) was captured in a study of shared clonotypes between healthy human individuals. For the study at large: The donor group consisted of two women and a few men, aged 18 to 49.

Each of the donors was a healthy adult who was HIV-negative and had not had a recent acute infection or vaccination. As concerns this clone: Antigen: not known.

The V end was cut by 4 bases, the J end by 3 bases, with 20 bases between. Germline CDR1 reads SGHRS; CDR2 reads YFSETQ. The CDR3 is made up of 16 amino acids. Findings and caveats of the study: Among non-shared clonotypes, generation probabilities were lower than among those shared by all four donors. A few donors showed sharing of approximately 5% of naive CD4 clonotypes.

TCRdb's table, derived via immunoSEQ multiplex PCR, lists solely in-frame clones and lacks some. The sample holds more than 550,000 clones, less than 95% seen once. The sample taken for sequencing was memory CD8+ T cells from PBMCs. The subset is: CD45RO+ cells pooled with CCR7-negative TemRA cells. V usage is TRBV5-1 and J usage is TRBJ2-7; tentatively, D is TRBD1 (6 bases). The receptor was derived from a young man in good health. Some clones in this sample may be carry-over from other donors' samples. The CDR3 sequence: CASSQPSQGPHYEQYF. The CDR3 coding sequence is TGCGCCAGCAGCCAACCATCACAGGGACCCCACTACGAGCAGTACTTC.